This is a list of T cell receptor beta chains from one sample in a study of early T cells in non-severe SARS-CoV-2 infection. TCRdb passed the 5' RACE reads through MiXCR, listing each CDR3 protein once. This sample carries over 50,000 distinct CDR3 sequences, 10% to 15% of them seen once, and the ten largest clones take approximately 2.9%. Sequencing used whole blood. Receptors originate from an adult who was a healthcare worker with PCR-confirmed SARS-CoV-2 infection or an uninfected control (not recorded which). Both conserved end residues are part of each CDR3. The D gene is left open where the match is weak. Only part of the rows carry a size: once, few, many, or a class if the clone is expanded.

v_gene	j_gene	d_gene	abundance	CDR3aa	CDR3nt
TRBV10-1	TRBJ1-1	-	many	CASSQGNTEAFF	TGCGCCAGCAGTCAGGGGAACACTGAAGCTTTCTTT
TRBV4-1	TRBJ1-4	-	many	CASSQTRGEKLFF	TGCGCCAGCAGCCAAACGCGGGGGGAGAAACTGTTTTTT
TRBV7-3	TRBJ2-2	TRBD2	many	CASSFDGLAGAFNTGELFF	TGTGCCAGCAGCTTCGACGGACTAGCGGGAGCCTTTAACACCGGGGAGCTGTTTTTT
TRBV11-2	TRBJ2-1	-	many	CASSLDLPRGPFF	TGTGCCAGCAGCTTAGATCTTCCCAGGGGTCCGTTCTTC
TRBV5-1	TRBJ1-5	-	many	CASSLAGGDNQPQHF	TGCGCCAGCAGCTTGGCCGGGGGAGACAATCAGCCCCAGCATTTT
TRBV5-5	TRBJ2-4	-	many	CASSLEAVLIAKNIQYF	TGTGCCAGCAGCTTGGAGGCAGTGCTTATAGCCAAAAACATTCAGTACTTC
TRBV28	TRBJ2-7	-	many	CASSHRPGSSYEQYF	TGTGCCAGCAGCCACCGGCCGGGCTCATCCTACGAGCAGTACTTC
TRBV11-3	TRBJ1-1	TRBD1	many	CASSLGDRGGRNTEAFF	TGTGCCAGCAGCTTAGGGGACAGGGGCGGAAGGAACACTGAAGCTTTCTTT
TRBV18	TRBJ2-3	-	few	CASSPPGGGSTDTQYF	TGTGCCAGCTCACCTCCGGGGGGCGGATCCACAGATACGCAGTATTTT
TRBV20-1	TRBJ2-2	-	few	CSASGGGGLNTGELFF	TGCAGTGCTAGTGGAGGCGGGGGCCTGAACACCGGGGAGCTGTTTTTT
TRBV2	TRBJ2-1	TRBD2	many	CASSDGITGGSYNEQFF	TGTGCCAGCAGTGATGGTATTACGGGGGGCTCCTACAATGAGCAGTTCTTC
TRBV28	TRBJ2-2	-	many	CATKGVAGHTANTGELFF	TGTGCCACCAAGGGGGTCGCAGGCCACACCGCTAACACCGGGGAGCTGTTTTTT
TRBV9	TRBJ2-1	-	-	CASSFGGTYNNEQFF	TGTGCCAGCAGCTTTGGGGGGACTTATAACAATGAGCAGTTCTTC
TRBV5-5	TRBJ2-1	-	-	CASSSQLQGDEQFF	TGTGCCAGCAGCTCCCAACTTCAGGGAGATGAGCAGTTCTTC
TRBV10-3	TRBJ2-7	-	many	CAIARDPLEQYF	TGTGCCATCGCACGGGACCCTCTCGAGCAGTACTTC
TRBV29-1	TRBJ1-1	-	many	CSVVGGKDTEAFF	TGCAGCGTTGTCGGGGGGAAGGACACTGAAGCTTTCTTT
TRBV30	TRBJ1-2	-	many	CASGQRYGYTF	TGTGCCTCAGGACAGCGCTATGGCTACACCTTC
TRBV6-2/TRBV6-3	TRBJ2-1	-	many	CASSYYSQRQYNEQFF	TGTGCCAGCAGTTACTACAGCCAGCGGCAATACAATGAGCAGTTCTTC
TRBV29-1	TRBJ2-1	-	-	CSVSHTEQFF	TGCAGCGTTTCCCACACTGAGCAGTTCTTC
TRBV10-3	TRBJ2-7	TRBD1	-	CAITLTGGYEQYF	TGTGCCATCACCCTGACAGGGGGCTACGAGCAGTACTTC
TRBV3-1	TRBJ2-5	-	-	CASSPLHETQYF	TGTGCCAGCAGCCCCCTACACGAGACCCAGTACTTC
TRBV5-1	TRBJ1-2	-	-	CASSLDGGPYGYTF	TGCGCCAGCAGCTTGGACGGGGGCCCCTATGGCTACACCTTC
TRBV29-1	TRBJ2-7	-	medium-sized	CSVGGQGAEQYF	TGCAGCGTTGGCGGCCAGGGAGCCGAGCAGTACTTC
TRBV28	TRBJ1-2	-	-	CASGLIYGYTF	TGTGCCAGCGGGTTGATCTATGGCTACACCTTC
TRBV10-3	TRBJ2-1	-	few	CAISNKAEQFF	TGTGCCATCAGTAATAAGGCAGAGCAGTTCTTC
TRBV27	TRBJ2-1	TRBD2	-	CASSLGTSGVYEQFF	TGTGCCAGCAGTTTGGGGACTAGCGGGGTCTATGAGCAGTTCTTC
TRBV30	TRBJ2-2	-	many	CAWRPGHYTGELFF	TGTGCCTGGAGACCGGGACATTACACCGGGGAGCTGTTTTTT
TRBV29-1	TRBJ2-3	TRBD2	few	CSVEGTAGVGDTQYF	TGCAGCGTTGAAGGGACAGCGGGAGTGGGAGATACGCAGTATTTT
TRBV7-9	TRBJ2-2	-	many	CASSPPLAGELFF	TGTGCCAGCAGCCCCCCTTTGGCCGGGGAGCTGTTTTTT
TRBV7-7	TRBJ2-6	-	-	CASSLAPEGARGSGANVLTF	TGTGCTAGCAGCTTAGCCCCAGAAGGGGCCAGGGGCTCTGGGGCCAACGTCCTGACTTTC
TRBV30	TRBJ1-2	-	many	CAWGPSGGYTF	TGTGCCTGGGGCCCCAGTGGCGGCTACACCTTC